The clone carrying this TCR beta chain showed up just a few times. Its antigen is undetermined. V was shortened by 1 base and J by 1 base, with 9 bases between the two germline ends. The CDR3 covers 15 residues. Germline V gene data show CDR1 as SGHTA and CDR2 as FQGNSA. Next came a second PCR, run for about 7 to 12 cycles, which used a sample-barcoded 5' primer along with a J-beta primer mix. A template-switch adaptor with 12 random nucleotides tagged each cDNA molecule. Samples each returned at least 2.5 million CDR3-containing paired-end reads. Using its own MiXCR run on the 5' RACE reads, TCRdb lists one record per CDR3 protein. The data show 800,000 to 900,000 distinct CDR3 sequences, with less than 80% seen just once and about a quarter held by the top ten. This sample is drawn from a study of blood T cells in healthy people across ages. Points from the study as a whole: More naive CD4+ cells and higher diversity marked long-lived donors relative to aged donors.

The V gene is TRBV7-2, the J gene TRBJ2-3; D tentatively fits TRBD1 or TRBD2 (6 bases each). The sequencing input was blood. The clonotype comes from a man aged 25 to 40 in good health. DNA of the CDR3: TGTGCCAGCAGCTTAGGGGGGGCGGGCACAGATACGCAGTATTTT. This sequence encodes CASSLGGAGTDTQYF.